This is a list of T cell receptor beta chains from one sample in a study of T cells after yellow fever vaccination. TCRdb reanalysed the 5' RACE reads using MiXCR and keeps one entry per CDR3 protein. The sample has about 320,000 distinct CDR3 sequences, around 6.8% seen once. Sequenced here: PBMCs, sampled roughly seven weeks after the first yellow fever vaccination. Receptors were obtained from a man in his late teens or twenties who received the YFV17D yellow fever vaccine. Both conserved end residues are part of each CDR3. Each record gives: D gene, clone size, V gene, J gene, CDR3 DNA, CDR3 protein. D genes are given only for firm matches. Expanded clones are given a class, and other clones once, few, many or no size at all.

D gene: -
clone size: -
V gene: TRBV20-1
J gene: TRBJ2-7
CDR3 DNA: TGCAGTGCTAGTGAAGGGGGTCGTGGCATCTCCTACGAGCAGTACTTC
CDR3 protein: CSASEGGRGISYEQYF

D gene: -
clone size: many
V gene: TRBV29-1
J gene: TRBJ2-1
CDR3 DNA: TGCAGCGTTGCGGGACAAACCTACAATGAGCAGTTCTTC
CDR3 protein: CSVAGQTYNEQFF

D gene: TRBD1
clone size: many
V gene: TRBV7-8
J gene: TRBJ2-3
CDR3 DNA: TGTGCCAGCAGCTTCCGCAGGGGGCCAGATACGCAGTATTTT
CDR3 protein: CASSFRRGPDTQYF

D gene: TRBD2
clone size: few
V gene: TRBV20-1
J gene: TRBJ2-3
CDR3 DNA: TGCAGTGCTAGTGGTCTAGCGGGGGTGTCAGATACGCAGTATTTT
CDR3 protein: CSASGLAGVSDTQYF

D gene: -
clone size: few
V gene: TRBV7-6
J gene: TRBJ2-5
CDR3 DNA: TGTGCCAGCAGACCTCAATGGGGCCAAGAGACCCAGTACTTC
CDR3 protein: CASRPQWGQETQYF

D gene: -
clone size: -
V gene: TRBV6-2/TRBV6-3
J gene: TRBJ2-1
CDR3 DNA: TGTGCCAGCAGTTGGGGGACGGAGTACAATGAGCAGTTCTTC
CDR3 protein: CASSWGTEYNEQFF

D gene: TRBD1
clone size: many
V gene: TRBV5-1
J gene: TRBJ1-1
CDR3 DNA: TGTGCCAGCAGCTTAGGGGGCCGAGAAGCTTTCTTT
CDR3 protein: CASSLGGREAFF

D gene: -
clone size: -
V gene: TRBV7-9
J gene: TRBJ2-1
CDR3 DNA: TGTGCCAGCAGCTTTGGGAAGGCAGGGGTAAGGAATGAGCAGTTCTTC
CDR3 protein: CASSFGKAGVRNEQFF

D gene: -
clone size: -
V gene: TRBV6-6
J gene: TRBJ2-1
CDR3 DNA: TGTGCCAGCAGTGCCCTTAGCTACAGGGAGCAGTTCTTC
CDR3 protein: CASSALSYREQFF

D gene: -
clone size: few
V gene: TRBV10-3
J gene: TRBJ2-2
CDR3 DNA: TGTGCCATCCGGGACCCAGTCCTGGGGACCGGGGAGCTGTTTTTT
CDR3 protein: CAIRDPVLGTGELFF

D gene: -
clone size: many
V gene: TRBV19
J gene: TRBJ1-2
CDR3 DNA: TGTGCCAGTAGTATACCCGGGGAGGATGGCTACACCTTC
CDR3 protein: CASSIPGEDGYTF

D gene: TRBD2
clone size: few
V gene: TRBV2
J gene: TRBJ2-3
CDR3 DNA: TGTGCCAGCAGTGAAATAGCGGGGGGGCCCGCAGATACGCAGTATTTT
CDR3 protein: CASSEIAGGPADTQYF

D gene: -
clone size: many
V gene: TRBV6-5
J gene: TRBJ1-5
CDR3 DNA: TGTGCCAGCAGCTCTCGACAGCATCAGCCCCAGCATTTT
CDR3 protein: CASSSRQHQPQHF

D gene: TRBD2
clone size: many
V gene: TRBV2
J gene: TRBJ2-5
CDR3 DNA: TGTGCCAGCAGTCCGGGACTAGCTGCTGAGACCCAGTACTTC
CDR3 protein: CASSPGLAAETQYF

D gene: -
clone size: -
V gene: TRBV10-3
J gene: TRBJ1-5
CDR3 DNA: TGTGCCATCAGCCCCGGTACTGAGGGCAATCAGCCCCAGCATTTT
CDR3 protein: CAISPGTEGNQPQHF

D gene: TRBD2
clone size: -
V gene: TRBV5-4
J gene: TRBJ2-7
CDR3 DNA: TGTGCCAGCAGCTTGGAGGGCGGGGGGCGAGACTACGAGCAGTACTTC
CDR3 protein: CASSLEGGGRDYEQYF

D gene: -
clone size: few
V gene: TRBV12-5
J gene: TRBJ2-1
CDR3 DNA: TGTGCTAGTGGTCTCCCGGGACTTCACAATGAGCAGTTCTTC
CDR3 protein: CASGLPGLHNEQFF

D gene: TRBD1
clone size: few
V gene: TRBV6-1
J gene: TRBJ2-1
CDR3 DNA: TGTGCCAGTTCGACAGGGCGGTTGTACAATGAGCAGTTCTTC
CDR3 protein: CASSTGRLYNEQFF

D gene: -
clone size: many
V gene: TRBV7-2
J gene: TRBJ1-1
CDR3 DNA: TGTGCCAGCAGTTTTGGGACAACGAACACTGAAGCTTTCTTT
CDR3 protein: CASSFGTTNTEAFF

D gene: -
clone size: many
V gene: TRBV12-3/TRBV12-4
J gene: TRBJ2-7
CDR3 DNA: TGTGCCAGCAGTTTCCAGGGGTCCTACGAGCAGTACTTC
CDR3 protein: CASSFQGSYEQYF

D gene: -
clone size: few
V gene: TRBV25-1
J gene: TRBJ2-4
CDR3 DNA: TGTGCCAGCAGTACAAGCCAGGGGCGGGTCTGGTACTTC
CDR3 protein: CASSTSQGRVWYF

D gene: TRBD1
clone size: many
V gene: TRBV7-3
J gene: TRBJ2-1
CDR3 DNA: TGTGCCAGCAGTCGAAATCGGGACAGGAGCAATGAGCAGTTCTTC
CDR3 protein: CASSRNRDRSNEQFF

D gene: -
clone size: many
V gene: TRBV4-3
J gene: TRBJ1-2
CDR3 DNA: TGCGCCAGCAGCCAAGACGCAAGGTCTAACTATGGCTACACCTTC
CDR3 protein: CASSQDARSNYGYTF

D gene: TRBD1
clone size: -
V gene: TRBV4-1
J gene: TRBJ1-1
CDR3 DNA: TGCGCCAGCAGCCGGGGGGAGGGGGCTGGGAACACTGAAGCTTTCTTT
CDR3 protein: CASSRGEGAGNTEAFF

D gene: TRBD1
clone size: many
V gene: TRBV25-1
J gene: TRBJ2-7
CDR3 DNA: TGTGCCAGCAGTGAATCCGACAGGGTGTACGAGCAGTACTTC
CDR3 protein: CASSESDRVYEQYF

D gene: TRBD1
clone size: -
V gene: TRBV7-2
J gene: TRBJ1-5
CDR3 DNA: TGTGCCAGCAGCTCACACGGGACAGGTTATAGCAATCAGCCCCAGCATTTT
CDR3 protein: CASSSHGTGYSNQPQHF

D gene: TRBD1
clone size: -
V gene: TRBV18
J gene: TRBJ2-5
CDR3 DNA: TGTGCCAGCTCACCCGCGGCGGCAGGGGGTGAGACCCAGTACTTC
CDR3 protein: CASSPAAAGGETQYF

D gene: -
clone size: -
V gene: TRBV3-1
J gene: TRBJ1-4
CDR3 DNA: TGTGCCAGCAGCCAAGACACTGAAAAACTGTTTTTT
CDR3 protein: CASSQDTEKLFF

D gene: -
clone size: few
V gene: TRBV7-6
J gene: TRBJ2-2
CDR3 DNA: TGTGCCAGCAGCTTATTCCTACGAACCGGGGAGCTGTTTTTT
CDR3 protein: CASSLFLRTGELFF

D gene: -
clone size: many
V gene: TRBV10-3
J gene: TRBJ2-2
CDR3 DNA: TGTGCCATCAGTTGGTCCGGGGAGCTGTTTTTT
CDR3 protein: CAISWSGELFF

D gene: -
clone size: -
V gene: TRBV18
J gene: TRBJ2-7
CDR3 DNA: TGTGCCAGCTCACCTGGGCTATCGGGACGGCCTTACGAGCAGTACTTC
CDR3 protein: CASSPGLSGRPYEQYF

D gene: -
clone size: -
V gene: TRBV5-1
J gene: TRBJ1-6
CDR3 DNA: TGCGCCAGCAGCTTGGATCGGGGGGCTTTAAATTCTTGGAATTCACCCCTCCACTTT
CDR3 protein: CASSLDRGALNSWNSPLHF

D gene: -
clone size: -
V gene: TRBV7-9
J gene: TRBJ2-5
CDR3 DNA: TGTGCCAGCAGCTTACAAGCGCTATCTCGGGAGACCCAGTACTTC
CDR3 protein: CASSLQALSRETQYF

D gene: TRBD1
clone size: few
V gene: TRBV10-3
J gene: TRBJ2-1
CDR3 DNA: TGTGCCATCATGGAGGGGACAGGGAGATTCAATGAGCAGTTCTTC
CDR3 protein: CAIMEGTGRFNEQFF

D gene: TRBD2
clone size: -
V gene: TRBV5-1
J gene: TRBJ2-1
CDR3 DNA: TGCGCCAGCAGCTATCGACTAGCGGGGGGTTACAATGAGCAGTTCTTC
CDR3 protein: CASSYRLAGGYNEQFF

D gene: TRBD1
clone size: many
V gene: TRBV20-1
J gene: TRBJ2-7
CDR3 DNA: TGCAGTGCGGGCGGGGACAGGGGGACCTACGAGCAGTACTTC
CDR3 protein: CSAGGDRGTYEQYF